The sequence of this T cell receptor beta chain was determined in a study of cytomegalovirus exposure and HLA in healthy donors. Broader study findings: A missense variant in DCLRE1C was later tied to TCR beta V- and J-gene trimming. Later, an analysis showed that TCR beta chains associated with HLA were more clonally expanded than others that were equally common. A later analysis found TCR association rates differed by HLA locus, highest for DRB1 and lowest for HLA-C.

As concerns this clone: What it binds is not known.

CDR3 length equals 15 residues. V shed 4 bases, J shed 7 bases, and the junction held 5 bases outside the gene matches. CDR1 is MNHNS and CDR2 is SASEGT in the germline V gene. 13 Jbeta primers and 60 Vbeta primers were used for the PCR. Methods used by the authors: A follow-up analysis tallied 86 million or so unique TCR beta chains, roughly 11 million shared. This table comes from immunoSEQ multiplex PCR, and its TCRdb copy is limited to in-frame clones, with some not included. The DNA was the basis for D and trimming; V, J and clone size are from that table. The profile shows around 94,000 clones, over 50% of them singletons.

The clonotype comes from a man younger than 45 in good health and CMV-seronegative. The sample consisted of PBMCs. The genes are TRBV6-1 and TRBJ2-4; TRBD1 matches 12 bases. The DNA of the CDR3 is TGTGCCAGCAGTGTCCGGGACAGGGGGCTTAACATTCAGTACTTC. This sequence encodes CASSVRDRGLNIQYF.